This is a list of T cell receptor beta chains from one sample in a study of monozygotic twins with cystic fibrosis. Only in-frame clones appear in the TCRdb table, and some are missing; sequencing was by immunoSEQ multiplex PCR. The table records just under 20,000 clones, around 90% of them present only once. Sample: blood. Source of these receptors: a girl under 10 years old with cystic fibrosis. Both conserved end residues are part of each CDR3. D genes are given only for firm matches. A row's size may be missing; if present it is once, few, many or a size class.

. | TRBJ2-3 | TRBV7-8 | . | TGTGCCAGCAGCTCCGGGGGACTTTTCACAGATACGCAGTATTTT | CASSSGGLFTDTQYF
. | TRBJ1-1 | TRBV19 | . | TGTGCCAGTAACTTGGTAGAGGGTGGGTCAAGTACTGAAGCTTTCTTT | CASNLVEGGSSTEAFF
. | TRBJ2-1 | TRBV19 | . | TGTGCCAGTAGTCGGAGGGCCTCCTACAATGAGCAGTTCTTC | CASSRRASYNEQFF
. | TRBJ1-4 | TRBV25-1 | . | TGTGCCAGCAGTGAACCCGGACTATCTGGGGAAAAACTGTTTTTT | CASSEPGLSGEKLFF
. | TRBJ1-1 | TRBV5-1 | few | TGCGCCAGCAGCTTTGTGGTGGGTCCGAACACTGAAGCTTTCTTT | CASSFVVGPNTEAFF
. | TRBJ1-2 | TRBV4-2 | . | TGTGCCAGCAGCCAAGATCTTGAGTTGTGTCCTGCGTGCGCGGCAGGGCATCTACCGGCTCGGGTCTTC | CASSQDLELCPACAAGHLPARVF
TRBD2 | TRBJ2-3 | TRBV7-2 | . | TGTGCCAGCAGGGACCCGGGACTAGCGGGGGGCACAGATACGCAGTATTTT | CASRDPGLAGGTDTQYF
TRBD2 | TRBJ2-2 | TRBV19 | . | TGTGCCAGTAGTTTAGCGGGAGGCCGTGGCACCGGGGAGCTGTTTTTT | CASSLAGGRGTGELFF
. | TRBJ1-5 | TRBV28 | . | TGTGCCAGCAGTTTACCCTCTAGGGGGTCACATCAGCCCCAGCATTTT | CASSLPSRGSHQPQHF
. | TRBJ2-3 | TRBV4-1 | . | TGCGCCAGCAGCCCCCCCGGGGATACGCAGTATTTT | CASSPPGDTQYF
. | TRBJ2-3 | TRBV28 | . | TGTGCCAGCAGTTTCGTTCTGGCTAGGCGCCCCGGCACAGATACGCAGTATTTT | CASSFVLARRPGTDTQYF
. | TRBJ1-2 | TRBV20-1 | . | TGCAGTGCTAGGGACAGTTATGGCTACACCTTC | CSARDSYGYTF
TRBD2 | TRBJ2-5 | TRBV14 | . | TGTGCCACCTCGAGGGGAGGGGAGACCCAGTACTTC | CATSRGGETQYF
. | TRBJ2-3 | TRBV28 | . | TGTGCCAGCCGACCCACGGGACTGGGCACAGATACGCAGTATTTT | CASRPTGLGTDTQYF
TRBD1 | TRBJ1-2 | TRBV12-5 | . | TGTGCTAGTGCTCTTTCGACGGAGGGGGCGCGGGGCTACACCTTC | CASALSTEGARGYTF
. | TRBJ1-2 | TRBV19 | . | TGTGCCAGTAGACAAAACTATGGCTACACCTTC | CASRQNYGYTF
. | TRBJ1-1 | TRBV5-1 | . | TGCGCCAGCAGCGCCTACAGGGAGAACACTGAAGCTTTCTTT | CASSAYRENTEAFF
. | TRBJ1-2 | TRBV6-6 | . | TGTGCCAGCAGTTACCTCGGTCAGCCAGATGGCTACACCTTC | CASSYLGQPDGYTF
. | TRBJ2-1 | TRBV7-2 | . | TGTGCCAGCAGCCAGAGAGGGCTATCCGACGATGAGCAGTTCTTC | CASSQRGLSDDEQFF
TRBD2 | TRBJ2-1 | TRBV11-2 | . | TGTGCCAGCAGCCGGACCGGGACTAGTAATGAGCAGTTCTTC | CASSRTGTSNEQFF
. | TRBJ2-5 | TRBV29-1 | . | TGCAGCGTTAACGGAGGTCAGGAGACCCAGTACTTC | CSVNGGQETQYF
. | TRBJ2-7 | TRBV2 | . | TGTGCCAGCAGTTACACCCACGAGCAGTACTTC | CASSYTHEQYF
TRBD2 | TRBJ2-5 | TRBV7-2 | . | TGTGCCAGCAGCTTAGCGGGAGGGCCCCGGGCCGAGACCCAGTACTTC | CASSLAGGPRAETQYF
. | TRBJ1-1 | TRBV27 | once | TGTGCCAGCAGTTTGAGAGGGGAGGACACTGAAGCTTTCTTT | CASSLRGEDTEAFF
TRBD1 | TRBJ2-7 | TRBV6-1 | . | TGTGCCAGCAGTGAAGCCAGTCCCACCTTGTCCGGGACAGGGCACTCCTACGAGCAGTACTTC | CASSEASPTLSGTGHSYEQYF
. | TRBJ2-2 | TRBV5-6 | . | TGTGCCAGCAGCTTCCCGTCGGGGGCCGGAGGCACCGGGGAGCTGTTTTTT | CASSFPSGAGGTGELFF
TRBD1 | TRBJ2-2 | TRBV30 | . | TGTGCCTGGAGTGGAAACAAACCAGGGGGCGATACCGGGGAGCTGTTTTTT | CAWSGNKPGGDTGELFF
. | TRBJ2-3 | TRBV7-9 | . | TGTGCCAGCAGTTCCGGGACCCTCACAGATACGCAGTATTTT | CASSSGTLTDTQYF
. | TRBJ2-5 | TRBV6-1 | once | TGTGCCAGCATAGGATGGGTTGGGGAGACCCAGTACTTC | CASIGWVGETQYF
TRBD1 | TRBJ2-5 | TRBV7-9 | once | TGTGCCAGCAGCTTAGGCGACAGGGACCAAGAGACCCAGTACTTC | CASSLGDRDQETQYF
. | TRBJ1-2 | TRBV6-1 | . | TGTGCCAGCAGACCTGGACTGATGGGAAATGGCTACACCTTC | CASRPGLMGNGYTF
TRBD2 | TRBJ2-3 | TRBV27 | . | TGTGCCAGCAGTTTCCTGCTAGCGGGGGGAACAGATACGCAGTATTTT | CASSFLLAGGTDTQYF
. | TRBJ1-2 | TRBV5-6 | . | TGTGCCAGCAGCTTGGCCGGTTTAGGGTATGGCTACACCTTC | CASSLAGLGYGYTF
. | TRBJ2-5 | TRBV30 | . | TGTGCCTGGATGGTACAGGGAAGTAAGACCCAGTACTTC | CAWMVQGSKTQYF
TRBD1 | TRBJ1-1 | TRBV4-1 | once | TGCGCCAGCAGCCAAGAGGCATTGGGGCGGACAGGGAGTGAAGCTTTCTTT | CASSQEALGRTGSEAFF
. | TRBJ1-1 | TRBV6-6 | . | TGTGCCAGCAGTTCCGACAGTGACTCTGAAGCTTTCTTT | CASSSDSDSEAFF
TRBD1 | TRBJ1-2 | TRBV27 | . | TGTGCCAGCAGTCCCCGGACAGGCATGGACTATGGCTACACCTTC | CASSPRTGMDYGYTF
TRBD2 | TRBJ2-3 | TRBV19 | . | TGTGCCAGTAGTATGACGGGAGGCCGGAGAGATACGCAGTATTTT | CASSMTGGRRDTQYF
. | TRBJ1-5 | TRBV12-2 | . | TGTGCAAGTCGCCGCGGACAGGATAGCAATCAGCCCCAGCATTTT | CASRRGQDSNQPQHF
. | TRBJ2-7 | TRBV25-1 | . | TGTGCCAGCCAGCGGGACAACTCCTACGAGCAGTACTTC | CASQRDNSYEQYF
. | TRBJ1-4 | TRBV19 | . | TGTGCCAGTAGTATAGGACCAAGTATTGATCTGTTTTTT | CASSIGPSIDLFF
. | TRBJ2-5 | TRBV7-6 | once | TGTGCCAGCAGCCCAGGGGAGACCCAGTACTTC | CASSPGETQYF
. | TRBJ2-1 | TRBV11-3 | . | TGTGCCAGCAGCTTAGGAAGCGAGGGCTCTAGGTTGTTCTTC | CASSLGSEGSRLFF
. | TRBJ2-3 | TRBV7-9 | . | TGTGCCAGCAGCTTCCCCCGGGGGACGCGCACAGATACGCAGTATTTT | CASSFPRGTRTDTQYF
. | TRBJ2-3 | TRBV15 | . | TGTGCCACCAGCAGCCTCATCGACAGGTCCACAGATACGCAGTATTTT | CATSSLIDRSTDTQYF
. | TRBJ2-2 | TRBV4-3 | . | TGCGCCAGCAGCCAAGGCAGGGCGAACACCGGGGAGCTGTTTTTT | CASSQGRANTGELFF
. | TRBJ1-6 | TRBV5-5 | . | TGTGCCAGCAGCTTGGAGGGGACTAGGGATTCACCCCTCCACTTT | CASSLEGTRDSPLHF
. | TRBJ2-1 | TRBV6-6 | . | TGTGCCAGCAGTTACACTACCAGTTACAATGAGCAGTTCTTC | CASSYTTSYNEQFF
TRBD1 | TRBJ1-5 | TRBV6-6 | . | TGTGCCAGCAGTTACGGGGACAGGGCGCGGGGTCAGCCCCAGCATTTT | CASSYGDRARGQPQHF
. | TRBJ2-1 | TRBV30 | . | TGTGCCTGGAGTGTACTCGACCCGGTAGATGAGCAGTTCTTC | CAWSVLDPVDEQFF
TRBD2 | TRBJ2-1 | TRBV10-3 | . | TGTGCCATCAGCTCCCGGACTAGCGGGAGCTCCTACAATGAGCAGTTCTTC | CAISSRTSGSSYNEQFF
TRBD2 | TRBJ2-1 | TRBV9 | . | TGTGCCAGCAGCGGTCGGACTAGCGGGTTCGCCTACAATGAGCAGTTCTTC | CASSGRTSGFAYNEQFF
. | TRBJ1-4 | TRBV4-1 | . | TGCGCCAGCAGCCAATCGCGCGAAAAACTGTTTTTT | CASSQSREKLFF
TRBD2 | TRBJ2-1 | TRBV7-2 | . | TGTGCCAGCAGCTTAGTGGTAGCGGGAGATGAGCAGTTCTTC | CASSLVVAGDEQFF
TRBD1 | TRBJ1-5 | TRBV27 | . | TGTGCCAGCATTCTCGGACAGGGAACGGAGCCCCAGCATTTT | CASILGQGTEPQHF
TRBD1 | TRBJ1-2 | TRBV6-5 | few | TGTGCCAGCAGTTCGAAGGTGGGACAGGGTTTAAGTGGCTACACCTTC | CASSSKVGQGLSGYTF
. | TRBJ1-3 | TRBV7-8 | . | TGTGCCAGCAGCTTATTGGGCTCTGGAAACACCATATATTTT | CASSLLGSGNTIYF